This T cell receptor beta chain stems from a study of T-cell memory formation after mild COVID-19. Study-level background: Clusters were largely donor specific. Whole-study results and caveats: Clones contracting across day 15 to 85 had a balanced CD4/CD8 profile; later expanding clones leaned CD4+.

TCRdb reprocessed the 5' RACE reads via MiXCR and lists one record per CDR3 protein. The data show a few hundred thousand distinct CDR3 sequences, around 15% seen once. This CDR3 has 15 residues. The V end was cut by 6 bases, the J end by 2 bases, with 13 bases between. CDR1 is MNHEY and CDR2 is SVGEGT in the germline V gene. This clonotype was counted a few times. The antigen remains unidentified. The origin of this receptor is a man younger than 35 who had mild COVID-19 (a few samples of this study predate the infection). Cell type and time point are not known. The specimen sequenced was PBMCs or a T cell subset sorted from them (not recorded which). V usage is TRBV6-2 or TRBV6-3 and J usage is TRBJ1-4; the D is unclear. Written as DNA, the CDR3 is TGTGCCAGCAGCGACAAGGGATCCACTAATGAAAAACTGTTTTTT. This gives the protein CASSDKGSTNEKLFF.